One sample yielded the 28 T cell receptor beta chains listed below, sequenced in a study of blood T cell repertoires in COVID-19. Libraries were prepared by immunoSEQ multiplex PCR; TCRdb keeps only in-frame clonotypes and omits some of them. The sample yields 200,000 to 250,000 clones, around 83% seen once. Source material: peripheral blood. The receptor set was obtained from a middle-aged man with active or convalescent COVID-19.

This clone was recorded once. The chain uses TRBV19 and TRBJ2-1; 7 nucleotides agree with TRBD1. This CDR3 is 15 amino acids long. Germline V gene lookup returns CDR1 LNHDA and CDR2 SQIVND (reference sequence). V trimming: 5 bases; J trimming: 9 bases; junction bases outside the gene matches: 13. The CDR3 loop is CASSHTGVATGEQFF. The CDR3 DNA reads TGTGCCAGTAGTCATACAGGGGTCGCAACCGGTGAGCAGTTCTTC.

In its sample, this clone was seen a few times. The chain is built from TRBV5-3 and TRBJ2-3; TRBD2 agrees at 11 bases. TRBV5-3 is an ORF for which the function is uncertain. The length of the CDR3 is 15 residues. After removal of 0 bases from V and 6 bases from J, the junction contained 3 bases not matched to a gene. The CDR3 region is CARSLVAGGLDTQYF. For the CDR3, the DNA is TGTGCCAGAAGCTTGGTAGCGGGAGGGTTGGATACGCAGTATTTT.

J is TRBJ2-5 and V is TRBV2; the match to TRBD2 covers 9 bases. V shed 7 bases and J 5 bases; nucleotides not matched to a gene: 14. This CDR3 has 16 amino acids. The germline V gene has CDR1 SNHLY and CDR2 FYNNEI. For the CDR3, the DNA is TGTGCCAGCACCGGCGGGGGGGCCCTTCAGTTCGAGACCCAGTACTTC. Its translation is CASTGGGALQFETQYF.

This sequence joins TRBV7-2 and TRBJ2-1, with TRBD2 matching 10 bases. The J segment lost 9 bases and the V segment lost 4 bases, leaving 0 bases of the junction unmatched. The length of the CDR3 is 12 residues. In germline, CDR1 is SGHTA, CDR2 FQGNSA. DNA of the CDR3: TGTGCCAGCAGCTCTAGCGGGGGTGAGCAGTTCTTC. It encodes CASSSSGGEQFF.

This sequence joins TRBV24-1 and TRBJ2-7; TRBD1 aligns across 7 bases. Trimming removed 7 bases from V and 4 bases from J; junction bases left unmatched: 3. The CDR3 is made up of 12 amino acids. The germline V gene encodes CDR1 KGHDR and CDR2 SFDVKD. The CDR3 nucleotides are TGTGCCACCAGGGGGACAGCGTACGAGCAGTACTTC. Encoded protein: CATRGTAYEQYF.

The chain employs TRBV27 and TRBJ1-2, with TRBD1 matching 10 bases. Germline assignment: CDR1 MNHEY and CDR2 SMNVEV (reference sequence). The junction had 7 bases not matched to a gene; V was cut back by 5 bases and J by 4 bases. The CDR3 has 15 residues. The CDR3 loop reads CASSARTGGFYGYTF. The CDR3, as DNA: TGTGCCAGCAGTGCCCGGACAGGGGGTTTCTATGGCTACACCTTC.

This chain links TRBV5-5 with TRBJ1-5, with D unresolved. The germline V gene has CDR1 SGHKS and CDR2 YYEKEE (reference sequence). Between the trimmed V and J ends, which lost 4 bases and 3 bases, there was a span of 11 bases. There are 14 residues in the CDR3. The CDR3 DNA is TGTGCCAGCAGCCCACGAGGAATCAATCAGCCCCAGCATTTT. Translating gives CASSPRGINQPQHF.

In this sample, this clone turned up a few times. J is TRBJ1-1 and V is TRBV5-8; TRBD1 might be the D (5 bases). Per germline, CDR1 SGHTS and CDR2 YDEGEE. The CDR3 covers 13 residues. Trimming left V 6 bases short and J 6 bases short, with 15 bases between. Here the CDR3 DNA reads TGTGCCAGCAACTATAGGGGAATTGCTGAAGCTTTCTTT. Translating it yields CASNYRGIAEAFF.

This clone was detected a few times. This chain uses TRBV7-9 with TRBJ1-1; D not resolved. This CDR3 spans 13 amino acids. From germline, CDR1 is SEHNR and CDR2 FQNEAQ (reference sequence). V lost 4 bases and J 6 bases, leaving 12 bases between the germline ends. CDR3 in amino acids: CASSSGVNAEAFF. The CDR3 DNA follows: TGTGCCAGCAGCTCCGGGGTAAACGCTGAAGCTTTCTTT. Based on the CDR3 plus reference TRBV7-9 and TRBJ1-1, the full variable domain is DTGVSQNPRHKITKRGQNVTFRCDPISEHNRLYWYRQTLGQGPEFLTYFQNEAQLEKSRLLSDRFSAERPKGSFSTLEIQRTEQGDSAMYLCASSSGVNAEAFFGQGTRLTVV.

This clone came up once. The chain uses TRBV24-1 and TRBJ2-5; the match to TRBD1 covers 8 bases. Germline-derived CDR1 and CDR2 are KGHDR and SFDVKD. V gave up 3 bases and J gave up 4 bases; unmatched junction bases: 6. The CDR3 contains 15 residues. CDR3 DNA sequence: TGTGCCACCAGTGATCCAGGACAGGGTGTAGAGACCCAGTACTTC. Its translation is CATSDPGQGVETQYF.

The chain joins TRBV18 to TRBJ2-7, with 8 bases fitting TRBD1. CDR1 is KGHSH and CDR2 is LQKENI in the germline V gene. The CDR3 sequence is 18 residues long. With V trimmed by 3 bases and J by 2 bases, 15 bases remained unmatched. The CDR3 here is CASSPESPYRGNTYEQYV. The CDR3 DNA sequence: TGTGCCAGCTCACCCGAGTCCCCGTACAGGGGGAACACCTACGAGCAGTACGTC.

The chain combines TRBV28 with TRBJ2-1; D possibly corresponds to TRBD1 (7 bases). This CDR3 is built from 15 residues. Germline CDR1 and CDR2: MDHEN and SYDVKM. Trimming cost V 2 bases and J 8 bases, with 16 bases left between them. CDR3 DNA sequence: TGTGCCAGCAGTTTAAATGGCGACAGGGACTATGAGCAGTTCTTC. Its protein product is CASSLNGDRDYEQFF.

For the CDR3, the DNA is TGCGCCAGCAGCCATGGACTAGCGGGCATCTACAATGAGCAGTTCTTC. Its protein product is CASSHGLAGIYNEQFF. The chain recombines TRBV5-1 with TRBJ2-1; 11 positions match TRBD2. The trim removed 4 bases at V and 3 bases at J, leaving 6 bases unmatched. The CDR3 covers 16 residues. Germline-derived CDR1 and CDR2 are SGHRS and YFSETQ.

The chain couples TRBV27 to TRBJ2-3, with 7 positions matching TRBD2. The ends lost 4 bases at V and 2 bases at J; junction bases unmatched: 21. The CDR3 is 20 amino acids. Germline V gives CDR1 MNHEY, CDR2 SMNVEV (reference sequence). CDR3 residues: CASSSFTFGFGGSVTDTQYF. CDR3 nucleotide sequence: TGTGCCAGCAGTTCGTTTACGTTCGGGTTCGGCGGGAGCGTCACAGATACGCAGTATTTT.

The gene calls are TRBV2 and TRBJ2-3; D not certain. The CDR3 is 14 amino acids. Trimming removed 2 bases from V and 4 bases from J, with 10 bases in between. The germline V gene encodes CDR1 SNHLY and CDR2 FYNNEI. CDR3 DNA: TGTGCCAGCAGTGAATCGGGTTGGGCAGATACGCAGTATTTT. This sequence encodes CASSESGWADTQYF.

The J gene is TRBJ1-4, the V gene TRBV18; 8 bases map to TRBD1. Losses at the gene ends were 0 bases for V and 7 bases for J; bases not matched to a gene: 4. The V gene's germline CDR1 is KGHSH and CDR2 LQKENI. CDR3 size: 15 residues. CDR3 in DNA: TGTGCCAGCTCACCACCTTCGACAGGGGTTGAAAAACTGTTTTTT. It codes for CASSPPSTGVEKLFF. The full variable domain, in which reference TRBV18 and TRBJ1-4 provide the parts outside the CDR3, is NAGVMQNPRHLVRRRGQEARLRCSPMKGHSHVYWYRQLPEEGLKFMVYLQKENIIDESGMPKERFSAEFPKEGPSILRIQQVVRGDSAAYFCASSPPSTGVEKLFFGSGTQLSVL.

V is TRBV5-1 and J is TRBJ2-5; maybe TRBD2 (5 bases). The CDR3 is 14 amino acids. The germline CDR1 and CDR2 sequences are SGHRS and YFSETQ. The V end was cut by 1 base, the J end by 4 bases, with 11 bases between. Here the CDR3 DNA reads TGCGCCAGCAGCTTGCGTTCTGGACTAGAGACCCAGTACTTC. It yields the protein CASSLRSGLETQYF. Full variable domain (rest looked up from reference TRBV5-1 and TRBJ2-5): KAGVTQTPRYLIKTRGQQVTLSCSPISGHRSVSWYQQTPGQGLQFLFEYFSETQRNKGNFPGRFSGRQFSNSRSEMNVSTLELGDSALYLCASSLRSGLETQYFGPGTRLLVL.

The chain employs TRBV7-2 and TRBJ1-1; 10 positions agree with TRBD1. Germline V gene data show CDR1 as SGHTA and CDR2 as FQGNSA. This CDR3 region has 14 residues. Trimming cost V 7 bases and J 5 bases; bases outside gene matches: 7. The CDR3 sequence is CASTWDRGYTEAFF. The CDR3 region has the DNA TGTGCCAGCACCTGGGACAGGGGATATACTGAAGCTTTCTTT. Based on the CDR3 plus reference TRBV7-2 and TRBJ1-1, the full variable domain is GAGVSQSPSNKVTEKGKDVELRCDPISGHTALYWYRQSLGQGLEFLIYFQGNSAPDKSGLPSDRFSAERTGGSVSTLTIQRTQQEDSAVYLCASTWDRGYTEAFFGQGTRLTVV.

This chain links TRBV7-3 with TRBJ2-3; TRBD2 agrees at 8 bases. CDR1 is SGHTA, CDR2 FQGTGA, per germline. The length of the CDR3 is 16 residues. The V gene end was trimmed by 2 bases and the J gene end by 6 bases; junction bases not matched to a gene: 10. CDR3 loop: CASSLGPGGRVDTQYF. CDR3 DNA: TGTGCCAGCAGCTTAGGTCCGGGGGGGCGTGTGGATACGCAGTATTTT.

The CDR3 DNA follows: TGTGCCAGCAGCCGAGAGGAAAAACTGTTTTTT. Translation gives CASSREEKLFF. V usage is TRBV6-6 and J usage is TRBJ1-4; D remains ambiguous. This CDR3 is built from 11 residues. V was clipped by 6 bases and J by 8 bases, with 7 bases between them. In germline, CDR1 is MNHNY, CDR2 SVGAGI (reference sequence).

This chain uses TRBV6-5 with TRBJ1-3; a possible D gene is TRBD1 (5 bases). V lost 4 bases, J lost 0 bases, and 10 bases lay in between. This CDR3 comprises 15 residues. Germline V gene lookup returns CDR1 MNHEY and CDR2 SVGAGI. The chain's CDR3 is CASSSDTFSGNTIYF. The CDR3 DNA is TGTGCCAGCAGTTCGGACACTTTCTCTGGAAACACCATATATTTT.

V gene TRBV4-1 combines with J gene TRBJ2-4; the match to TRBD1 covers 10 bases. The CDR3 length is 16 residues. Losses at the gene ends were 4 bases for V and 4 bases for J; bases not matched to a gene: 7. Germline values: CDR1 MGHRA, CDR2 YSYEKL. The CDR3 region is CASSPWTGGDKNIQYF. CDR3 DNA sequence: TGCGCCAGCAGCCCCTGGACAGGGGGAGATAAAAACATTCAGTACTTC.

The genes are TRBV6-5 and TRBJ1-2; 11 bases map to TRBD1. The CDR3 sequence is 15 residues long. With 5 bases clipped from V and 5 bases from J, the junction kept 7 bases outside the gene matches. Germline lookup yields CDR1 MNHEY and CDR2 SVGAGI. CDR3 in DNA: TGTGCCAGCAGTCCCGGACAGGGGGCGCAATATGGCTACACCTTC. Translation gives CASSPGQGAQYGYTF.

In DNA form, the CDR3 reads TGTGCCAGCAGTTGGGGACAGGCTAATTCACCCCTCCACTTT. Translating gives CASSWGQANSPLHF. This chain connects TRBV2 to TRBJ1-6; 8 bases align to TRBD1. Unmatched junction bases numbered 3, after V lost 5 bases and J lost 6 bases. CDR1 and CDR2 from the germline V gene are SNHLY and FYNNEI. The CDR3 has 14 amino acids.

This clone came up once. The chain employs TRBV4-1 and TRBJ2-7; D is possibly TRBD1 (6 bases). The germline CDR1 and CDR2 sequences are MGHRA and YSYEKL. Trimming took off 0 bases at V and 1 base at J, with 10 bases between the two ends. The CDR3 runs to 15 residues. CDR3 residues: CASSQDPRGSYEQYF. The DNA for the CDR3 is TGCGCCAGCAGCCAAGATCCCAGGGGATCCTACGAGCAGTACTTC.

The V gene is TRBV3-1 (or the pseudogene TRBV3-2), the J gene TRBJ1-1, with 8 bases that match TRBD1. This CDR3 region has 13 residues. V lost 3 bases to trimming and J lost 10 bases; unmatched junction nucleotides: 7. Germline V lookup: CDR1 LGHDT, CDR2 YNNKEL (reference sequence). CDR3 DNA sequence: TGTGCCAGCAGCCAGCGGACAGGGCCTAGAGCTTTCTTT. Translated: CASSQRTGPRAFF.

This clone has just one count. The rearrangement links TRBV7-2 to TRBJ1-4, with D maybe TRBD1 (5 bases). Germline V gene sequence: CDR1 SGHTA, CDR2 FQGNSA. The CDR3 consists of 17 residues. Trimming removed 1 base from V and 8 bases from J, with 20 bases in between. The CDR3 region has the DNA TGTGCCAGCAGCTTAGAGCCCTGGACAAGGGGATGGGAAAAACTGTTTTTT. This encodes CASSLEPWTRGWEKLFF.

The chain recombines TRBV5-4 with TRBJ2-7, with 10 bases aligning to TRBD1. The CDR3 has 15 residues. V lost 0 bases and J lost 2; bases outside the gene matches: 2. Germline V CDR1 and CDR2: SGHNT, YYREEE (reference sequence). The CDR3 protein is CASSLGQGATYEQYF. CDR3 DNA: TGTGCCAGCAGCTTGGGACAGGGGGCGACCTACGAGCAGTACTTC.